There are a few counts of the clone carrying this T cell receptor beta chain. This sample's time point: longitudinal time-point 1 (baseline). The sample belongs to a study of neurological immune-mediated disorders. This CDR3 contains 19 residues. Germline V gene data show CDR1 as SNHLY and CDR2 as FYNNEI. V was trimmed by 3 bases and J by 0 bases, leaving 23 bases between them. MiXCR, run by TCRdb on the 5' RACE reads, gives a single entry per CDR3 protein. This sample yields some 77,000 distinct CDR3 sequences, of which roughly an eighth are seen a single time; around 4.3% belongs to the top ten. The sequenced sample consisted of PBMCs. The receptor was derived from a female donor with HTLV-1-associated myelopathy (HAM/TSP). This chain connects TRBV2 to TRBJ1-1, with a weak D call TRBD1 (5 bases). This chain's CDR3 is CASSDKQSGYPRLNTEAFF. The CDR3 DNA is TGTGCCAGCAGTGACAAGCAGTCAGGGTACCCCCGATTGAACACTGAAGCTTTCTTT.